These 32 T cell receptor beta chains were all obtained from the same sample, sequenced in a study of follicular helper T cells after annual influenza vaccination (dated by TCRdb to the late 2010s). The receptor library was made with the immunoSEQ multiplex PCR assay. Held by TCRdb, this immuneACCESS table contains in-frame sequences only and omits some clones. Under half of the omission traces to an unresolved V gene where checked; the cause of the rest is unknown. In this sample the table shows under 15,000 clones, about 80% of which occur a single time. The leading ten clones occupy about 3.7% of the sample. The time point label, read with the paper, signifies: 2015-2016 season, pre-vaccination. The material was CXCR5+ CD38- circulating T follicular helper cells from blood, obtained on the day of influenza vaccination. The sample's cell subset or site, from its label and the paper: circulating Tfh, non-naive CD4+CXCR5+PD-1+ (ICOS+CD38+ or ICOS-CD38-). Source of these receptors: an adult who received the influenza vaccine.

The CDR3 bases are TGTGCCAGCAGCCGATCCCTCGGGTTAGAGACCCAGTACTTC. It is translated as CASSRSLGLETQYF. J is TRBJ2-5 and V is TRBV14; no clear D. In germline, CDR1 is SGHDN, CDR2 FVKESK. V lost 4 bases and J lost 4, with 13 bases in between. The CDR3 runs 14 residues.

The chain joins TRBV18 to TRBJ1-1; 9 nucleotides align to TRBD1. Trimming at V came to 5 bases and at J to 5 bases, leaving 3 bases not matched to a gene. The CDR3 consists of 13 residues. The germline gives CDR1 KGHSH, CDR2 LQKENI. CDR3 amino acids: CASSSDRGTEAFF. DNA for the CDR3: TGTGCCAGCTCATCCGACAGGGGGACTGAAGCTTTCTTT.

J is TRBJ1-3 and V is TRBV9; 9 bases line up with TRBD1. The germline gives CDR1 SGDLS, CDR2 YYNGEE. The CDR3 consists of 15 residues. J lost 4 bases, V lost 4 bases, and 6 bases had no gene match. The CDR3 protein is CASSTRQGDGNTIYF. DNA of the CDR3: TGTGCCAGCAGCACTCGACAGGGGGACGGAAACACCATATATTTT.

The chain couples TRBV29-1 to TRBJ1-2, with TRBD1 identical over 9 bases. This CDR3 contains 13 residues. Germline V gene lookup returns CDR1 SQVTM and CDR2 ANQGSEA. J was trimmed by 7 bases and V by 1 base; bases with no gene match: 4. CDR3 region: CSVEGTGVGGYTF. DNA for the CDR3: TGCAGCGTTGAAGGGACAGGGGTTGGTGGCTACACCTTC.

The CDR3 region is CASTFPPGKDTPYEQYF. CDR3 sequence (DNA): TGCGCCAGCACATTCCCCCCGGGGAAGGACACCCCCTACGAGCAGTACTTC. This chain joins TRBV23-1 and TRBJ2-7, with D perhaps TRBD1 or TRBD2 (5 bases each). TRBV23-1 is an ORF for which the function is uncertain. With 7 bases removed from V and 2 bases from J, the gap between germline ends came to 24 bases. This CDR3 comprises 17 residues.

The genes are TRBV2 and TRBJ2-2, with no clear D. CDR1 is SNHLY, CDR2 FYNNEI, per germline. Trimming stripped 2 bases from V and 0 bases from J, with 10 bases between. The CDR3 has 16 amino acids. In DNA, the CDR3 is TGTGCCAGCAGTGAATTGGGCCGCGCGAACACCGGGGAGCTGTTTTTT. It translates to CASSELGRANTGELFF.

The chain carries TRBV7-2 and TRBJ1-3, with D possibly TRBD1 on 6 matching bases. The V end was cut by 5 bases, the J end by 3 bases, with 11 bases between. The length of the CDR3 is 14 residues. The V gene's germline CDR1 is SGHTA and CDR2 FQGNSA. CDR3 sequence reads: CASSEQGGGNTIYF. CDR3 coding DNA: TGTGCCAGCAGCGAACAGGGTGGTGGAAACACCATATATTTT.

This chain connects TRBV2 to TRBJ1-4; 7 bases are shared with TRBD1. Germline V gene lookup returns CDR1 SNHLY and CDR2 FYNNEI. The CDR3 contains 14 residues. With V trimmed by 5 bases and J by 4 bases, 4 bases remained unmatched. The CDR3 here is CASSRDRVNEKLFF. CDR3 in DNA: TGTGCCAGCAGTCGGGACAGAGTTAATGAAAAACTGTTTTTT.

This sequence joins TRBV6-5 and TRBJ2-4, with a possible D match to TRBD2 (7 bases). Germline CDR1 reads MNHEY; CDR2 reads SVGAGI. This CDR3 has 15 amino acids. Trimming removed 6 bases from V and 6 bases from J, with 18 bases in between. CDR3 residues: CASSQIGGGGNIQYF. The CDR3 DNA follows: TGTGCCAGCAGCCAAATTGGGGGGGGCGGAAACATTCAGTACTTC.

This chain links TRBV5-4 with TRBJ1-2; no definite D call. V lost 2 bases, J lost 8 bases, and 19 bases lay in between. This CDR3 comprises 15 residues. Germline values: CDR1 SGHNT, CDR2 YYREEE (reference sequence). CDR3: CASSFSPGTREGYTF. The CDR3 DNA reads TGTGCCAGCAGCTTTTCCCCCGGTACGCGGGAGGGCTACACCTTC.

The gene calls are TRBV7-2 and TRBJ2-2; no reliable D call. The V end was cut by 5 bases, the J end by 5 bases, with 15 bases between. In germline, CDR1 is SGHTA, CDR2 FQGNSA. This CDR3 is built from 15 residues. This CDR3 reads CASSPRVVGTGELFF. In nucleotides, the CDR3 is TGTGCCAGCAGCCCTAGGGTGGTGGGAACCGGGGAGCTGTTTTTT. Full variable domain (missing parts from reference TRBV7-2 and TRBJ2-2): GAGVSQSPSNKVTEKGKDVELRCDPISGHTALYWYRQSLGQGLEFLIYFQGNSAPDKSGLPSDRFSAERTGGSVSTLTIQRTQQEDSAVYLCASSPRVVGTGELFFGEGSRLTVL.

The J gene is TRBJ2-3, the V gene TRBV5-6; TRBD2 is a possible D gene (7 bases). Trimming cost V 4 bases and J 2 bases, with 14 bases left between them. CDR3 length: 15 residues. CDR1 SGHDT and CDR2 YYEEEE come from the germline V gene. CDR3 sequence: CASSGLGGHTDTQYF. For the CDR3, the DNA is TGTGCCAGCAGCGGTCTCGGGGGGCACACAGATACGCAGTATTTT.

This chain uses TRBV30 with TRBJ1-4; D call uncertain. Germline V gives CDR1 GTSNPN, CDR2 SVGIG (reference sequence). The CDR3 runs 14 residues. Deletions cut 2 bases from V and 8 bases from J, with 15 bases between. The CDR3 sequence is CAWSLGGVEEKLFF. Written as DNA, the CDR3 is TGTGCCTGGAGTCTTGGCGGAGTCGAGGAAAAACTGTTTTTT.

The rearrangement uses TRBV15 and TRBJ2-7, with unresolved D. CDR1 and CDR2 (germline): LNHNV, YYDKDF (reference sequence). The CDR3 consists of 19 residues. V was pared by 1 base and J by 1 base, with 23 bases between. The CDR3 DNA reads TGTGCCACCAGCAGAGTTACAGTGAATCAGCCCTGGAGATCCTACGAGCAGTACTTC. Protein product: CATSRVTVNQPWRSYEQYF.

This clone has a single count. The chain carries TRBV2 and TRBJ1-4, with a tentative D call TRBD1 (5 bases). There are 14 residues in the CDR3. Trimming took off 5 bases at V and 5 bases at J, with 12 bases between the two ends. From germline, CDR1 is SNHLY and CDR2 FYNNEI. For the CDR3, the DNA is TGTGCCAGCAGTCGGGACGGGGGGAATGAAAAACTGTTTTTT. This encodes CASSRDGGNEKLFF.

This clone was recorded once. This sequence joins TRBV30 and TRBJ2-3, with 11 nucleotides matching TRBD2. Germline V lookup: CDR1 GTSNPN, CDR2 SVGIG (reference sequence). This CDR3 has 14 amino acids. The J segment lost 2 bases and the V segment lost 3 bases, leaving 1 base of the junction unmatched. CDR3: CAWRTSGATDTQYF. The CDR3 DNA reads as TGTGCCTGGAGGACTAGCGGGGCCACAGATACGCAGTATTTT.

The sample holds one count of this clone. The chain carries TRBV6-7 and TRBJ1-2, with TRBD1 identical over 8 bases. TRBV6-7 is reported as an ORF; its role is uncertain. Trimming cost V 7 bases and J 7 bases; bases outside gene matches: 20. CDR3 length equals 17 residues. The CDR3 here is CASNPPYWGTQGAGYTF. The CDR3 DNA reads as TGTGCCAGCAACCCCCCCTATTGGGGCACCCAGGGGGCTGGCTACACCTTC.

This rearrangement joins TRBV5-1 to TRBJ2-7; 9 nucleotides align to TRBD1. Germline V gene data show CDR1 as SGHRS and CDR2 as YFSETQ. The CDR3 loop spans 15 amino acids. The V and J ends lost 0 bases and 6 bases, in that order; junction bases with no gene match: 7. CDR3 loop: CASSLAGTGTGEQYF. CDR3 bases: TGCGCCAGCAGCTTGGCGGGGACAGGGACGGGCGAGCAGTACTTC.

The gene calls are TRBV29-1 and TRBJ1-1, with 7 bases identical to TRBD1. Losses at the gene ends were 7 bases for V and 4 bases for J; bases not matched to a gene: 9. Germline CDR1 and CDR2: SQVTM and ANQGSEA. The CDR3 length is 13 residues. This chain's CDR3 is CSARKAGGTEAFF. CDR3 in DNA: TGCAGCGCGAGGAAGGCAGGGGGCACTGAAGCTTTCTTT.

This clone was picked up one time. The chain combines TRBV6-1 with TRBJ2-1; D possibly corresponds to TRBD1 (5 bases). Germline loops: CDR1 MNHNS, CDR2 SASEGT. Trimming took off 10 bases at V and 2 bases at J, with 9 bases between the two ends. This CDR3 is 12 amino acids long. The CDR3 sequence: CATKTAYNEQFF. The DNA for the CDR3 is TGTGCCACCAAGACAGCCTACAATGAGCAGTTCTTC.

The genes are TRBV15 and TRBJ1-1, with unresolved D. The V end lost 0 bases, the J end lost 4 bases, and 9 bases lay between the germline ends. This CDR3 is 14 amino acids long. Per germline, CDR1 LNHNV and CDR2 YYDKDF (reference sequence). CDR3 nucleotides: TGTGCCACCAGCAGAGACAGGATTAGCACTGAAGCTTTCTTT. Its protein is CATSRDRISTEAFF.

The chain uses TRBV6-5 and TRBJ1-3, with 7 nucleotides matching TRBD1. The CDR3 runs to 14 residues. Germline V gene lookup returns CDR1 MNHEY and CDR2 SVGAGI. Trimming removed 11 bases from V and 2 bases from J; junction bases left unmatched: 9. The CDR3 protein is CAARDSDTGNTIYF. DNA for the CDR3: TGTGCCGCCCGGGACAGCGACACTGGAAACACCATATATTTT.

The CDR3 reads CASSRDRDLYEQYF. The CDR3 DNA is TGTGCCAGCTCACGGGACAGGGATCTCTACGAGCAGTACTTC. The J gene is TRBJ2-7, the V gene TRBV18; TRBD1 matches at 9 bases. V was clipped by 4 bases and J by 3 bases; unmatched bases: 4. CDR1 KGHSH and CDR2 LQKENI come from the germline V gene. The CDR3 length is 14 residues.

V usage is TRBV29-1 and J usage is TRBJ2-3; no definite D call. CDR3 length: 12 amino acids. Trimming took off 3 bases at V and 4 bases at J, with 8 bases between the two ends. Germline loops: CDR1 SQVTM, CDR2 ANQGSEA. The CDR3 loop is CSVEVPPDTQYF. The CDR3 bases are TGCAGCGTTGAGGTTCCGCCAGATACGCAGTATTTT.

CDR3 region: CASSSGRPVLRNTIYF. For the CDR3, the DNA is TGTGCCAGCAGTTCGGGACGGCCTGTGTTAAGAAACACCATATATTTT. The chain employs TRBV6-5 and TRBJ1-3, with a weak D call TRBD1 (5 bases). The CDR3 totals 16 residues. CDR1 is MNHEY, CDR2 SVGAGI, per germline. Deletions cut 4 bases from V and 5 bases from J, with 18 bases between.

The CDR3 coding sequence is TGCGCCAGCAGCTCGTTAGGGGGCTCAACAGATACGCAGTATTTT. This encodes CASSSLGGSTDTQYF. The genes are TRBV5-1 and TRBJ2-3, with 7 bases lining up with TRBD1. CDR1 is SGHRS and CDR2 is YFSETQ in the germline V gene. The V and J ends lost 3 bases and 3 bases, in that order; junction bases with no gene match: 7. The CDR3 has 15 amino acids.

The CDR3 loop reads CASSFEYRGSADTQYF. The CDR3 DNA reads TGTGCCAGCAGCTTCGAATACAGGGGTTCGGCAGATACGCAGTATTTT. The V gene is TRBV7-9, the J gene TRBJ2-3, with 7 positions matching TRBD1. Germline V CDR1 and CDR2: SEHNR, FQNEAQ (reference sequence). This CDR3 contains 16 residues. J was trimmed by 4 bases and V by 3 bases; bases with no gene match: 10.

The V and J genes are TRBV30 and TRBJ2-2; D ambiguous. The V gene's germline CDR1 is GTSNPN and CDR2 SVGIG (reference sequence). CDR3 length: 13 amino acids. V lost 5 bases and J 1 base, leaving 8 bases between the germline ends. The chain's CDR3 is CAWLPQNTGELFF. The CDR3 DNA is TGTGCCTGGCTCCCTCAGAACACCGGGGAGCTGTTTTTT.

This clone was counted between two and nine times. This rearrangement joins TRBV10-2 to TRBJ2-2; D may be TRBD2 (6 bases). Germline V gene lookup returns CDR1 WSHSY and CDR2 SAAADI. V lost 8 bases, J lost 6 bases, and 19 bases lay in between. CDR3 length equals 15 residues. Here the CDR3 DNA reads TGCGCCAGCGGAGGGCGGGACTCTACACCCGGGGAGCTGTTTTTT. Translated, it gives CASGGRDSTPGELFF.

This clone was observed a few times. J is TRBJ1-6 and V is TRBV7-2; D not resolved. This CDR3 comprises 14 residues. The V gene lost 2 bases and the J gene lost 8 bases, with 10 bases spanning the gap. Germline V gene data show CDR1 as SGHTA and CDR2 as FQGNSA. CDR3 loop: CASSLNRVYSPLHF. Written as DNA, the CDR3 is TGTGCCAGCAGCTTAAACAGAGTATATTCACCCCTCCACTTT.

This clone appeared a few times. This rearrangement joins TRBV6-5 to TRBJ1-5; 8 bases are shared with TRBD1. The CDR3 is 14 amino acids. Germline CDR1 is MNHEY and CDR2 is SVGAGI. V lost 6 bases, J lost 2 bases, and 3 bases stayed unmatched. The CDR3 loop reads CASRPGQGNQPQHF. CDR3 nucleotide sequence: TGTGCCAGCAGACCGGGACAGGGCAATCAGCCCCAGCATTTT.

J is TRBJ2-4 and V is TRBV2; possibly TRBD1 or TRBD2 for D (6 bases each). CDR1 and CDR2 (germline): SNHLY, FYNNEI. Trimming cost V 4 bases and J 0 bases, with 13 bases left between them. This CDR3 spans 16 amino acids. The CDR3 protein is CASSVKGGTAKNIQYF. Here the CDR3 DNA reads TGTGCCAGCAGTGTAAAGGGGGGTACAGCCAAAAACATTCAGTACTTC.